The T cell receptor beta chain described here comes from a study of shared clonotypes between healthy human individuals. Study-wide points: Having only a few donors restricted how much genetic and exposure-history diversity was captured.

This clone has more than one count but fewer than ten. Its target is unknown. The CDR3 is 14 residues long. Germline V CDR1 and CDR2: MDHEN, SYDVKM. Trimming left V 10 bases short and J 8 bases short, with 21 bases between. In the naive CD8 group, cells lacked CD45RO and were positively selected for CCR7, so terminally differentiated effector memory CD45RA+ cells were left out. Authors' methods: Quality scores were absent from the junction-only immunoSEQ sequences, so filtering differed. Some clones are missing from TCRdb's copy, which holds only in-frame ones; the method was immunoSEQ multiplex PCR. V and J calls and clone size are copied from that table; D and trimming were computed from the DNA. The profile shows around 1.9 million clones, 80% to 95% of them singletons.

The material sequenced was naive CD8+ T cells from PBMCs. This chain connects TRBV28 to TRBJ2-1, with D possibly matching TRBD2 (6 bases). This sequence was found in a young man in good health. Some clones in this sample may be carry-over from other donors' samples. This CDR3 is CAIGERGTRDEQFF. CDR3 coding DNA: TGTGCCATCGGGGAACGCGGGACCCGGGATGAGCAGTTCTTC.